These 31 T cell receptor beta chains were sequenced from one sample in a study of monozygotic twins with inflammatory bowel disease. Reanalyzing the 5' RACE reads, TCRdb keeps one entry per CDR3 protein, without DNA. The sample includes just under 45,000 distinct CDR3 sequences. Sequenced: blood. The source of these receptors is a human donor with ulcerative colitis or Crohn's disease, or a healthy co-twin of an affected twin (not recorded which).

V is TRBV10-1 and J is TRBJ2-1; TCRdb picks TRBD2, but there is no DNA to check that call. This CDR3 has 17 residues. Germline CDR1 is WNHNN and CDR2 is SYGVQD (reference sequence). CDR3: CASSDGGSGGRALEQFF.

V is TRBV7-8 and J is TRBJ2-3; TCRdb calls TRBD2, which cannot be checked without DNA. The CDR3 totals 18 residues. Germline CDR1 and CDR2: SGHVS and FQNEAQ. This CDR3 reads CASSLRGLAETSTDTQYF.

This chain connects TRBV15 to TRBJ1-2. This CDR3 has 16 residues. The germline V gene encodes CDR1 LNHNV and CDR2 YYDKDF (reference sequence). The CDR3 sequence: CATSRDLMSLDYGYTF.

The rearrangement joins TRBV12-3 or TRBV12-4 to TRBJ2-5; the TCRdb call, TRBD1, lacks DNA for checking. The CDR3 extends over 17 amino acids. The chain's CDR3 is CASRFSTQAQGKRTQYF.

This rearrangement joins TRBV4-1 to TRBJ2-1; TCRdb's assignment of TRBD1 cannot be checked, as there is no DNA. The CDR3 is 18 amino acids. Germline-derived CDR1 and CDR2 are MGHRA and YSYEKL. CDR3 sequence: CASSQLDMGFGSYNEQFF.

The V call is TRBV6-5, the J call TRBJ1-1; TCRdb gives TRBD1 as the D gene, but with no DNA this cannot be confirmed. Germline CDR1 is MNHEY and CDR2 is SVGAGI. The CDR3 runs 13 residues. The CDR3 spells CASLRGAGTEAFF.

The chain carries TRBV28 and TRBJ1-4; without DNA, the TCRdb call of TRBD1 cannot be checked. The CDR3 runs to 12 residues. Germline CDR1 and CDR2: MDHEN and SYDVKM. The CDR3 reads CASSFGGTKLFF.

The chain links TRBV6-2 or TRBV6-3 to TRBJ1-6. Germline assignment: CDR1 MNHEY and CDR2 SVGEGT. The CDR3 is 14 residues long. The CDR3 is CASSYSGFNSPLHF.

The rearrangement joins TRBV7-2 to TRBJ1-1. The CDR3 is made up of 13 amino acids. CDR1 and CDR2 (germline): SGHTA, FQGNSA. The CDR3: CASSLEVGTEAFF.

The J gene is TRBJ2-3, the V gene TRBV6-5. The V gene's germline CDR1 is MNHEY and CDR2 SVGAGI. The CDR3 contains 15 residues. CDR3 sequence: CASSFVFGGTDTQYF.

The V gene is TRBV11-1, the J gene TRBJ2-3; TCRdb selects TRBD2, and the lack of DNA leaves this call unchecked. Germline CDR1 and CDR2: SGHAT and FQDESV (reference sequence). CDR3 size: 14 residues. This chain's CDR3 is CASSFREGPNTQYF. The variable domain in full, completed from reference TRBV11-1 and TRBJ2-3, reads EAEVAQSPRYKITEKSQAVAFWCDPISGHATLYWYRQILGQGPELLVQFQDESVVDDSQLPKDRFSAERLKGVDSTLKIQPAELGDSAMYLCASSFREGPNTQYFGPGTRLTVL.

The chain uses TRBV7-2 and TRBJ2-1; the TRBD2 assignment by TCRdb is unverifiable without DNA. Germline values: CDR1 SGHTA, CDR2 FQGNSA. CDR3 length equals 18 residues. CDR3 region: CASSLSGGLSGVDNEQFF.

This chain uses TRBV20-1 with TRBJ1-3. This CDR3 is 14 amino acids long. Germline-derived CDR1 and CDR2 are DFQATT and SNEGSKA (reference sequence). This CDR3 is CSASSADSGNTIYF.

The chain employs TRBV3-1 and TRBJ2-5. Germline loops: CDR1 LGHDT, CDR2 YNNKEL (reference sequence). The CDR3 loop spans 14 amino acids. The CDR3 protein is CASSQRTQVETQYF.

J is TRBJ1-1 and V is TRBV12-3 or TRBV12-4; TCRdb's D gene call, TRBD1, goes unchecked for lack of DNA. This CDR3 has 15 residues. CDR3 sequence: CASSRGDITNTEAFF.

This rearrangement joins TRBV5-6 to TRBJ2-7. The CDR3 runs to 13 residues. CDR1 is SGHDT and CDR2 is YYEEEE in the germline V gene. CDR3 loop: CASSHGRTYEQYF.

The chain combines TRBV3-1 with TRBJ2-7; checking the TCRdb D call of TRBD2 is not possible without DNA. Germline V gene data show CDR1 as LGHDT and CDR2 as YNNKEL (reference sequence). The CDR3 has 15 amino acids. The CDR3 loop is CASSQGASGSYEQYF.

The chain combines TRBV25-1 with TRBJ2-5; TCRdb gives TRBD2 as the D gene, but with no DNA this cannot be confirmed. The CDR3 runs 14 residues. Germline V CDR1 and CDR2: MGHDK, SYGVNS. Here the CDR3 reads CASSESSGRETQYF. The whole variable domain, filled in from reference TRBV25-1 and TRBJ2-5, reads EADIYQTPRYLVIGTGKKITLECSQTMGHDKMYWYQQDPGMELHLIHYSYGVNSTEKGDLSSESTVSRIRTEHFPLTLESARPSHTSQYLCASSESSGRETQYFGPGTRLLVL.

The J gene is TRBJ2-5, the V gene TRBV27; TCRdb's D call, TRBD2, is unchecked because there is no DNA. This CDR3 spans 16 amino acids. CDR1 is MNHEY and CDR2 is SMNVEV in the germline V gene (reference sequence). The CDR3 sequence: CASSPRETSRQETQYF.

The V call is TRBV7-9, the J call TRBJ2-3. The CDR3 spans 14 residues. Germline V gene sequence: CDR1 SEHNR, CDR2 FQNEAQ (reference sequence). The CDR3 loop is CASSEGVYTDTQYF.

The V and J genes are TRBV7-2 and TRBJ2-1. This CDR3 is 15 amino acids long. CDR1 is SGHTA and CDR2 is FQGNSA in the germline V gene. CDR3 loop: CASSFSGKLFNEQFF.

The rearrangement uses TRBV7-2 and TRBJ1-2. The CDR3 consists of 14 residues. Germline assignment: CDR1 SGHTA and CDR2 FQGNSA. The CDR3 sequence: CASSLAARAGGYTF.

The chain couples TRBV14 to TRBJ2-7; no DNA is available, so the TRBD2 call from TCRdb remains unchecked. CDR1 SGHDN and CDR2 FVKESK come from the germline V gene. This CDR3 has 13 amino acids. CDR3 amino acids: CASSLKLVGEQYF. The whole variable domain, filled in from reference TRBV14 and TRBJ2-7, reads EAGVTQFPSHSVIEKGQTVTLRCDPISGHDNLYWYRRVMGKEIKFLLHFVKESKQDESGMPNNRFLAERTGGTYSTLKVQPAELEDSGVYFCASSLKLVGEQYFGPGTRLTVT.

The chain joins TRBV2 to TRBJ1-4; the D call of TRBD1 rests on TCRdb alone, since no DNA is present to check it. The CDR3 sequence is 15 residues long. Germline assignment: CDR1 SNHLY and CDR2 FYNNEI. CDR3: CASRGQGANNEKLFF.

The J gene is TRBJ2-5, the V gene TRBV20-1. Germline CDR1 reads DFQATT; CDR2 reads SNEGSKA (reference sequence). The CDR3 loop spans 14 amino acids. CDR3 sequence: CSATGIGHRETQYF.

CDR3 sequence reads: CASSVSQGEQYF. The chain joins TRBV6-1 to TRBJ2-7; TCRdb names TRBD1, which stays unverified in the absence of DNA. Germline loops: CDR1 MNHNS, CDR2 SASEGT. The CDR3 spans 12 residues.

The V call is TRBV11-2, the J call TRBJ1-4; TCRdb proposes TRBD1, but this gene call is untestable without DNA. The germline gives CDR1 SGHAT, CDR2 FQNNGV. The CDR3 has 15 residues. CDR3: CASSLGDRDNEKLFF.

This chain joins TRBV7-2 and TRBJ2-2. The CDR3 has 14 residues. The germline CDR1 and CDR2 sequences are SGHTA and FQGNSA. CDR3 loop: CASRLTPNTGELFF.

The CDR3 loop is CASSAQTNVLTF. The gene calls are TRBV19 and TRBJ2-6. CDR3 length: 12 amino acids. Germline CDR1 LNHDA, CDR2 SQIVND (reference sequence). Combining the CDR3 with reference TRBV19 and TRBJ2-6 gives the whole variable domain DGGITQSPKYLFRKEGQNVTLSCEQNLNHDAMYWYRQDPGQGLRLIYYSQIVNDFQKGDIAEGYSVSREKKESFPLTVTSAQKNPTAFYLCASSAQTNVLTFGAGSRLTVL.

This chain links TRBV3-1 with TRBJ2-1; checking the TCRdb D call of TRBD1 is not possible without DNA. CDR3 size: 16 residues. Germline CDR1 and CDR2: LGHDT and YNNKEL (reference sequence). This CDR3 reads CASSRTRDHYYNEQFF.

The gene calls are TRBV5-1 and TRBJ2-6; no DNA is available, so the TRBD1 call from TCRdb remains unchecked. CDR1 SGHRS and CDR2 YFSETQ come from the germline V gene. CDR3 size: 17 residues. CDR3 amino acids: CASSLGFRASGANVLTF.